This T cell receptor beta chain was identified during a study of blood T cell repertoires in COVID-19. Authors' analysis steps: Nucleated cell counts were estimated from reference gene primer amplification. The data were produced by immunoSEQ multiplex PCR, yet TCRdb's version contains in-frame clones alone and is incomplete. V and J calls plus clone size are reproduced from that table; the DNA served to infer D and trimming. The table includes hundreds of thousands of clones, roughly 86% detected once. The V gene's germline CDR1 is MNHEY and CDR2 SVGEGT. The length of the CDR3 is 16 residues. Trimming shortened V by 2 bases and J by 0 bases, and 10 bases separated the two germline ends.

This receptor was obtained from a woman aged 18 to 35 who had recovered from COVID-19. This chain joins TRBV6-2 or TRBV6-3 and TRBJ2-2; weak D call: TRBD1 (5 bases). What was sequenced was PBMCs or T cells enriched from blood (not recorded which). DNA of the CDR3: TGTGCCAGCAGTTACACGACAGATTCGAACACCGGGGAGCTGTTTTTT. As protein: CASSYTTDSNTGELFF.